This entry is about one TCR beta chain. Looked up from germline, CDR1 is SGHNT and CDR2 is YYREEE (reference sequence). Trimming took 6 bases from V and 8 from J, leaving 14 bases between them. The CDR3 spans 13 residues. TCRdb reprocessed the 5' RACE reads with MiXCR, giving one entry per CDR3 protein. The sample carries approximately 50,000 distinct CDR3 sequences, roughly 14% recorded once. The data were taken from a study of T cells of healthy individuals. V and J are TRBV5-4 and TRBJ1-4; the D gene is possibly TRBD1 (5 bases). This receptor was obtained from a human donor in good health. The CDR3 nucleotides read TGTGCCAGCATGCGGGACGCTGGGGAAAAACTGTTTTTT. Translation: CASMRDAGEKLFF.